Listed here are 9 T cell receptor beta chains from one sample, sequenced in a study of cytomegalovirus exposure and HLA in healthy donors. It was with 60 Vbeta and 13 Jbeta primers that the PCR ran. Some clones are missing from TCRdb's copy, which holds only in-frame ones; the method was immunoSEQ multiplex PCR. The top ten clones hold 15% to 20% of a sample with approximately 76,000 clones, 65% to 85% of them seen once. Sequences were obtained from PBMCs. Receptors were obtained from a woman aged 40 to 49 in good health and CMV-seropositive.

The chain employs TRBV5-1 and TRBJ1-2; D remains unclear. CDR3 length equals 12 residues. Trimming left V 4 bases short and J 7 bases short, with 11 bases between. CDR1 and CDR2 (germline): SGHRS, YFSETQ. CDR3 in amino acids: CASSPLQGGYTF. CDR3 DNA sequence: TGCGCCAGCAGCCCACTACAAGGTGGCTACACCTTC. The whole variable domain, remainder taken from reference TRBV5-1 and TRBJ1-2, is KAGVTQTPRYLIKTRGQQVTLSCSPISGHRSVSWYQQTPGQGLQFLFEYFSETQRNKGNFPGRFSGRQFSNSRSEMNVSTLELGDSALYLCASSPLQGGYTFGSGTRLTVV.

This chain joins TRBV19 and TRBJ2-7, with a weak D call TRBD1 (7 bases). The germline gives CDR1 LNHDA, CDR2 SQIVND (reference sequence). The CDR3 consists of 15 residues. Trimming removed 5 bases from V and 3 bases from J, with 17 bases in between. The CDR3 spells CASSWDSAGYYEQYF. DNA for the CDR3: TGTGCCAGTAGTTGGGACAGTGCGGGGTACTACGAGCAGTACTTC.

This sequence joins TRBV25-1 and TRBJ1-4; perhaps TRBD1 as D (5 bases). This CDR3 region has 15 residues. The germline V gene has CDR1 MGHDK and CDR2 SYGVNS. Trimming pared 2 bases from V and 1 base from J, leaving 8 bases between. The CDR3, as DNA: TGTGCCAGCAGTGAACCGGGGGGAACTAATGAAAAACTGTTTTTT. Translating it yields CASSEPGGTNEKLFF.

V gene TRBV7-9 combines with J gene TRBJ1-1, with D possibly TRBD1 on 5 matching bases. This CDR3 has 13 amino acids. CDR1 SEHNR and CDR2 FQNEAQ come from the germline V gene (reference sequence). V dropped 5 bases and J dropped 1 base, with 8 bases sitting between them. For the CDR3, the DNA is TGTGCCAGCAGCCAGACAGCGAACACTGAAGCTTTCTTT. This translates into CASSQTANTEAFF.

The V gene is TRBV5-4, the J gene TRBJ2-1, with TRBD1 matching 9 bases. V gave up 2 bases and J gave up 3 bases; unmatched junction bases: 3. This CDR3 is 15 amino acids long. Germline CDR1 and CDR2: SGHNT and YYREEE (reference sequence). CDR3 coding DNA: TGTGCCAGCAGCTTTCGGGACAGGGTCTACAATGAGCAGTTCTTC. Protein sequence: CASSFRDRVYNEQFF.

J is TRBJ2-5 and V is TRBV5-1; 8 bases agree with TRBD1. V lost 0 bases and J lost 6; bases outside the gene matches: 13. CDR1 and CDR2 from the germline V gene are SGHRS and YFSETQ. The CDR3 runs 17 residues. CDR3 in amino acids: CASSLEARAGGAKTQYF. As DNA, the CDR3 is TGCGCCAGCAGCTTGGAGGCAAGGGCAGGGGGCGCGAAGACCCAGTACTTC.

The chain joins TRBV6-1 to TRBJ2-5; a weak D match, TRBD2 (6 bases). The V end lost 1 base, the J end lost 2 bases, and 8 bases lay between the germline ends. This CDR3 is 14 amino acids long. The germline V gene has CDR1 MNHNS and CDR2 SASEGT. The CDR3 here is CASSEGGGQETQYF. In DNA form, the CDR3 reads TGTGCCAGCAGTGAAGGCGGAGGGCAAGAGACCCAGTACTTC.

In this sample, this clone turned up once. The CDR3 region is CASSGFGHLNTEAFF. CDR3 sequence (DNA): TGTGCCAGCAGCGGGTTCGGACACTTGAACACTGAAGCTTTCTTT. The chain carries TRBV6-1 and TRBJ1-1; tentatively, D is TRBD1 (5 bases). Per the germline V gene, CDR1 is MNHNS and CDR2 is SASEGT. With 6 bases removed from V and 0 bases from J, the gap between germline ends came to 14 bases. There are 15 residues in the CDR3.

The genes are TRBV10-1 and TRBJ1-3; tentatively, D is TRBD1 (5 bases). Germline CDR1 reads WNHNN; CDR2 reads SYGVQD (reference sequence). The CDR3 extends over 15 amino acids. The V end was cut by 8 bases, the J end by 0 bases, with 14 bases between. The CDR3 coding sequence is TGCGCCAGCGGTAGACAGCTTAACTCTGGAAACACCATATATTTT. The encoded protein is CASGRQLNSGNTIYF.